This TCR beta chain was profiled in a study of blood T cell repertoires in COVID-19. Study as a whole: Samples representing acute and convalescent COVID-19 were sourced from the United States, Italy and Spain.

The table came from immunoSEQ multiplex PCR; TCRdb's copy has only in-frame clones and leaves some out. The sample carries tens of thousands of clones, around 84% recorded once. Germline trimming cut 1 base from V and 2 bases from J; bases unmatched to any gene: 5. The CDR3 consists of 16 residues. Germline V gives CDR1 SGHDT, CDR2 YYEEEE. Specimen: peripheral blood. This clonotype was sampled from a man in his forties or fifties with acute or convalescent COVID-19. The chain joins TRBV5-6 to TRBJ1-2, with TRBD1 matching 10 bases. CDR3 coding DNA: TGTGCCAGCAGCTTGAGGGGGACAGGGGTGAACTATGGCTACACCTTC. It translates to CASSLRGTGVNYGYTF. Complete variable domain (other parts from reference TRBV5-6 and TRBJ1-2): DAGVTQSPTHLIKTRGQQVTLRCSPKSGHDTVSWYQQALGQGPQFIFQYYEEEERQRGNFPDRFSGHQFPNYSSELNVNALLLGDSALYLCASSLRGTGVNYGYTFGSGTRLTVV.